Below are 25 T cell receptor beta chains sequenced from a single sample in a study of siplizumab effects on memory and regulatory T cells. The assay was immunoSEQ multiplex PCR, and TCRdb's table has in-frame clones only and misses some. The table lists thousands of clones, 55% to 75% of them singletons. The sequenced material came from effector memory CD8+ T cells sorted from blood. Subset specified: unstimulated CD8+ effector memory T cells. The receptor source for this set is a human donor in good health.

The CDR3 sequence is CASSETSGSQYEQYF. The CDR3 nucleotides are TGTGCCAGCAGTGAGACTAGCGGGAGTCAATACGAGCAGTACTTC. This chain joins TRBV6-1 and TRBJ2-7, with 12 bases identical to TRBD2. There are 15 residues in the CDR3. The J segment lost 4 bases and the V segment lost 3 bases, leaving 4 bases of the junction unmatched. Germline lookup yields CDR1 MNHNS and CDR2 SASEGT.

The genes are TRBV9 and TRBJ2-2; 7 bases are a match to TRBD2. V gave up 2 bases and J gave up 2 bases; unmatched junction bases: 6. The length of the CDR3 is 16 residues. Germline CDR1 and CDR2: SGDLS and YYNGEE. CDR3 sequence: CASSVPAGVNTGELFF. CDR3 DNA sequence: TGTGCCAGCAGCGTCCCGGCGGGAGTAAACACCGGGGAGCTGTTTTTT.

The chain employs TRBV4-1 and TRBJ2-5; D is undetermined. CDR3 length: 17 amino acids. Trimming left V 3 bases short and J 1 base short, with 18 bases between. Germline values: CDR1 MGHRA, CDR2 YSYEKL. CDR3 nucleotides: TGCGCCAGCAGCCAGTCCGGGTCACCAGTTGCCCAAGAGACCCAGTACTTC. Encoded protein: CASSQSGSPVAQETQYF.

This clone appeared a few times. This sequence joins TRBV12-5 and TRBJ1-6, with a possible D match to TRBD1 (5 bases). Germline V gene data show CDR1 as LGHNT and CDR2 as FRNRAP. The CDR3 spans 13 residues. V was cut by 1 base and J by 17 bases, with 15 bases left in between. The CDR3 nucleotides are TGTGCTAGTGGTTTGGGAGCCGGGACGGAAGTCCACTTT. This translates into CASGLGAGTEVHF.

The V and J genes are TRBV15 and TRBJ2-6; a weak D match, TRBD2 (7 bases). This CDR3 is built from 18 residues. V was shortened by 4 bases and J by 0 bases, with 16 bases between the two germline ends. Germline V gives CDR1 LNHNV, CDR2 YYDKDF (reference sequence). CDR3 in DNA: TGTGCCACCAGCACCTCGGGGGGCTTCCGCTCTGGGGCCAACGTCCTGACTTTC. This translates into CATSTSGGFRSGANVLTF.

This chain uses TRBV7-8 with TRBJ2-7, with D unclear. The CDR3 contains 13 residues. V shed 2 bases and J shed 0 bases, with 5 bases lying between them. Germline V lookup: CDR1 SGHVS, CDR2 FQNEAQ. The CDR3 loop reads CASSLHSSYEQYF. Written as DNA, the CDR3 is TGTGCCAGCAGCTTACACAGCTCCTACGAGCAGTACTTC.

CDR3 bases: TGTGCCACCCTGAGCGGGAGTAGGTACAATGAGCAGTTCTTC. Its protein product is CATLSGSRYNEQFF. The V call is TRBV6-5, the J call TRBJ2-1; 8 bases fit TRBD2. Germline V lookup: CDR1 MNHEY, CDR2 SVGAGI. Unmatched junction bases numbered 9, after V lost 10 bases and J lost 4 bases. CDR3 length: 14 amino acids.

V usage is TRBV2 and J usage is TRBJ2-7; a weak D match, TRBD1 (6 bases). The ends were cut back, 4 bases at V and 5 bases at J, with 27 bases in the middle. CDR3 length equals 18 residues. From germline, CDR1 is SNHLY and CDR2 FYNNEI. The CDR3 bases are TGTGCCAGCAGTGGGGGGATGGCAGGGGAGAGTAATCCGGACGAGCAGTACTTC. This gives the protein CASSGGMAGESNPDEQYF. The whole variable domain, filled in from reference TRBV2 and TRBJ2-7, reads EPEVTQTPSHQVTQMGQEVILRCVPISNHLYFYWYRQILGQKVEFLVSFYNNEISEKSEIFDDQFSVERPDGSNFTLKIRSTKLEDSAMYFCASSGGMAGESNPDEQYFGPGTRLTVT.

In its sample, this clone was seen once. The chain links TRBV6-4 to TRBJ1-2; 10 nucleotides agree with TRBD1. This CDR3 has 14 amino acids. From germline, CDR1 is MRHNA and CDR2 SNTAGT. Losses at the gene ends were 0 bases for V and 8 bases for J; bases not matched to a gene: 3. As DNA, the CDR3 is TGTGCCAGCAGTGACTCGGGGACAGGGGCCGGCTACACCTTC. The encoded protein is CASSDSGTGAGYTF.

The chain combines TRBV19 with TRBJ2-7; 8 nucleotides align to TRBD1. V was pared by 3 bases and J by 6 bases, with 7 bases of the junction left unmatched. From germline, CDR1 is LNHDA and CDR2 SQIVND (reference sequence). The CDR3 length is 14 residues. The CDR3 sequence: CASSIMDRVFEQYF. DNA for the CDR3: TGTGCCAGTAGTATCATGGACAGGGTATTCGAGCAGTACTTC.

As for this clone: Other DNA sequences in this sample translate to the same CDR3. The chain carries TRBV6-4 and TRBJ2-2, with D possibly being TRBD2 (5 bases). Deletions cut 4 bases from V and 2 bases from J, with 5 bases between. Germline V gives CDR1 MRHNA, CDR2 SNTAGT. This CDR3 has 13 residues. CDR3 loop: CASSGTNTGELFF. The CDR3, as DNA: TGTGCCAGCAGTGGGACTAACACCGGGGAGCTGTTTTTT.

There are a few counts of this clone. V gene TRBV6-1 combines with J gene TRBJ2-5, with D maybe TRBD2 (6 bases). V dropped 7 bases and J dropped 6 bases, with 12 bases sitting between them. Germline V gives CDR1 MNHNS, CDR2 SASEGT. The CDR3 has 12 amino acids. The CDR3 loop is CASTAGRKTQYF. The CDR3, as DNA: TGTGCCAGCACCGCGGGAAGGAAGACCCAGTACTTC.

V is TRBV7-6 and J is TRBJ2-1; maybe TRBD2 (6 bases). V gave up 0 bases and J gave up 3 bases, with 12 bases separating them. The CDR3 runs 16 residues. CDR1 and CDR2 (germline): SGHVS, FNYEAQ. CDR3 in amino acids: CASSLAQAGNYNEQFF. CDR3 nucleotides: TGTGCCAGCAGCTTAGCTCAGGCGGGAAACTACAATGAGCAGTTCTTC.

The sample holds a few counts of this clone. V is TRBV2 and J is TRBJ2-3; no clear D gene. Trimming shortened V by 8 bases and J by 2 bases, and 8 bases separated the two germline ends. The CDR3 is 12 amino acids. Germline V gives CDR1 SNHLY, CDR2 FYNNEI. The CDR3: CASGLDTDTQYF. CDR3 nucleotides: TGTGCCAGCGGGCTAGACACAGATACGCAGTATTTT.

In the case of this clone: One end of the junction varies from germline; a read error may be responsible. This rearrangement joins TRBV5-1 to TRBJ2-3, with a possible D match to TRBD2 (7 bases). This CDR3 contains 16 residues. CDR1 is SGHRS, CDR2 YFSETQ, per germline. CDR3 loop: CACSFAGAASTDTQYF. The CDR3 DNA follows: TGCGCCTGCAGTTTTGCGGGGGCTGCAAGCACAGATACGCAGTATTTT.

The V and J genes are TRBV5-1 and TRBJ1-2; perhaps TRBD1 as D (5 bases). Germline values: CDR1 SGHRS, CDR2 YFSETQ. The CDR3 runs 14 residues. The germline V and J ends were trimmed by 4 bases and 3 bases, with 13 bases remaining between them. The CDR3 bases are TGCGCCAGCAGCCCCATCAGGGAATACTATGGCTACACCTTC. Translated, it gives CASSPIREYYGYTF.

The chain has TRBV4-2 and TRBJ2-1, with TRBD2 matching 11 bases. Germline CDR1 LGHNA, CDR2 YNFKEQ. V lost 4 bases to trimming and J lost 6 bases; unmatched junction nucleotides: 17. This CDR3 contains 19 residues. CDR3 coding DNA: TGTGCCAGCAGCCTCCTAGGGCCGGGGAGTAGCGGGGGGGTCAATGAGCAGTTCTTC. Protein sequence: CASSLLGPGSSGGVNEQFF.

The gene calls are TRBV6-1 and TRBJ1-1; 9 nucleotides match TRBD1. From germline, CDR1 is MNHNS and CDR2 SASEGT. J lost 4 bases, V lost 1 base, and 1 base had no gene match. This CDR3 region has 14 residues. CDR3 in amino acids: CASSEGQGGTEAFF. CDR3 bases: TGTGCCAGCAGTGAAGGACAGGGGGGCACTGAAGCTTTCTTT.

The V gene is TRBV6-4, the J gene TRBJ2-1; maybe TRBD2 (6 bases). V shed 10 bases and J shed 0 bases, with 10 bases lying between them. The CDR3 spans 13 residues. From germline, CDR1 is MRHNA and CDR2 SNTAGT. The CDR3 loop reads CATGTSSYNEQFF. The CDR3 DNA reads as TGTGCCACCGGGACTTCCTCCTACAATGAGCAGTTCTTC.

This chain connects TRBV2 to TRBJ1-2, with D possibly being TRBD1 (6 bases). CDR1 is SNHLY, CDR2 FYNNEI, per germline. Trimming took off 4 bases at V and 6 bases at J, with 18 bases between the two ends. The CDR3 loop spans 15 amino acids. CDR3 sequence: CASSGSGERLDGYTF. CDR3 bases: TGTGCCAGCAGTGGGTCAGGGGAGCGGCTCGATGGCTACACCTTC.

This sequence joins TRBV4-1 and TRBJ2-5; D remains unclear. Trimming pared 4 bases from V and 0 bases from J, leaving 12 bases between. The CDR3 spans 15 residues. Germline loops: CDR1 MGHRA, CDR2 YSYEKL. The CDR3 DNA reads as TGCGCCAGCAGCCTCCGAGATGGGTACCAAGAGACCCAGTACTTC. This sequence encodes CASSLRDGYQETQYF.

The CDR3 bases are TGTGCCAGCAGCCAACTCCGGACAGGTATCTACGAGCAGTACTTC. It specifies CASSQLRTGIYEQYF. V gene TRBV7-9 combines with J gene TRBJ2-7; 7 nucleotides line up with TRBD1. Losses at the gene ends were 5 bases for V and 3 bases for J; bases not matched to a gene: 10. In germline, CDR1 is SEHNR, CDR2 FQNEAQ (reference sequence). This CDR3 region has 15 residues.

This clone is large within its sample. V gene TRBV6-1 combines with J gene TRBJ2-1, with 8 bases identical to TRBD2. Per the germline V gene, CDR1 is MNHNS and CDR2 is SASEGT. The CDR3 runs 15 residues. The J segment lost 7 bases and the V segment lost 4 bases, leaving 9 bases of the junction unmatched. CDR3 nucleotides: TGTGCCAGCAGTGCGGGACTAGAAGGTTTTAATGAGCAGTTCTTC. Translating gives CASSAGLEGFNEQFF.

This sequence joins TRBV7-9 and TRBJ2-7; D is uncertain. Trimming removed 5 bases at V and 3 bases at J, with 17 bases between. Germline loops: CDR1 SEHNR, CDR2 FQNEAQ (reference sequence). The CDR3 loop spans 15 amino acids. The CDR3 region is CASSHRDGPNYEQYF. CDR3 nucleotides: TGTGCCAGCAGCCATAGAGATGGACCGAACTACGAGCAGTACTTC.

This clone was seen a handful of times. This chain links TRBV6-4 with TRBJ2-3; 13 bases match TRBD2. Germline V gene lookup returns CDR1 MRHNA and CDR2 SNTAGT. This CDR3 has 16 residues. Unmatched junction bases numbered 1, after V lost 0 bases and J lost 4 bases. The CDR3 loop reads CASSDSTSGRPDTQYF. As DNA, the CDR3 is TGTGCCAGCAGTGACTCGACTAGCGGGAGGCCAGATACGCAGTATTTT.